The clone carrying this TCR beta chain was picked up one time. Its antigen is unknown. Germline CDR1 reads KGHSH; CDR2 reads LQKENI. The CDR3 is 16 residues long. With 0 bases removed from V and 1 base from J, the gap between germline ends came to 12 bases. This record belongs to a study of cytomegalovirus exposure and HLA in healthy donors. Overall study findings and caveats: Later, an analysis found that common viral pathogens appeared to be linked with several of the most significant clusters.

The PCR ran on 60 Vbeta and 13 Jbeta primers. Sequencing used immunoSEQ multiplex PCR; TCRdb keeps in-frame clones, though not all of them. The repertoire holds over 120,000 clones, with roughly 82% as singletons. The J gene is TRBJ1-1, the V gene TRBV18; D ambiguous. The sequence derives from a young man in good health and CMV-seronegative. Sequenced sample: PBMCs. CDR3 region: CASSPPGSGRNTEAFF. The CDR3 DNA reads as TGTGCCAGCTCACCACCGGGTTCCGGGAGGAACACTGAAGCTTTCTTT.